This T cell receptor (beta chain) is from a study of beta chain features in type 1 diabetes. Study at large: Across the samples, 107,917,701 sorted cells were examined in total.

This clone occurred once. The length of the CDR3 is 16 residues. Germline CDR1 and CDR2: SGHNT and YYREEE (reference sequence). Trimming cost V 9 bases and J 3 bases; bases outside gene matches: 17. The sequenced template was cDNA made from the entire isolated RNA. Profiling relied on immunoSEQ multiplex PCR, and the TCRdb table lists in-frame clones only, not all of them. The profile shows approximately 120,000 clones, roughly 43% of them singletons. The sample comprised stem cell memory CD4+ T cells from blood. This rearrangement joins TRBV5-4 to TRBJ1-1, with 7 bases identical to TRBD1. The TCR was taken from a woman aged 18-35 years in good health. The CDR3 region has the DNA TGTGCCACCCAACCGGGACAGAGACTAAGAGACACTGAAGCTTTCTTT. Translating it yields CATQPGQRLRDTEAFF.